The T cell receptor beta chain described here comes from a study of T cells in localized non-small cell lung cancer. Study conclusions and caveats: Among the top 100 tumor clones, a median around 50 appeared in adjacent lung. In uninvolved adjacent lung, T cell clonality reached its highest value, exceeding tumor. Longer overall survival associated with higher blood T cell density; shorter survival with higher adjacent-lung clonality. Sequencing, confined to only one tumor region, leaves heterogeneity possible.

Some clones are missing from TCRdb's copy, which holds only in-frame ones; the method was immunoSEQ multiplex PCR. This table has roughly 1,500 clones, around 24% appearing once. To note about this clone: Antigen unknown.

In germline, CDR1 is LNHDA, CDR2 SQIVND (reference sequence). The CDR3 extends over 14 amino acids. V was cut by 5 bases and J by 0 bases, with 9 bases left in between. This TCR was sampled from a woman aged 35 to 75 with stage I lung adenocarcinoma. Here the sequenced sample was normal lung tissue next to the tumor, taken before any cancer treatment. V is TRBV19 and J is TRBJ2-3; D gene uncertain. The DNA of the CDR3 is TGTGCCAGTAGTCTCAGACGGAGCACAGATACGCAGTATTTT. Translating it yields CASSLRRSTDTQYF. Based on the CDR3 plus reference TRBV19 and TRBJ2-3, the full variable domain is DGGITQSPKYLFRKEGQNVTLSCEQNLNHDAMYWYRQDPGQGLRLIYYSQIVNDFQKGDIAEGYSVSREKKESFPLTVTSAQKNPTAFYLCASSLRRSTDTQYFGPGTRLTVL.